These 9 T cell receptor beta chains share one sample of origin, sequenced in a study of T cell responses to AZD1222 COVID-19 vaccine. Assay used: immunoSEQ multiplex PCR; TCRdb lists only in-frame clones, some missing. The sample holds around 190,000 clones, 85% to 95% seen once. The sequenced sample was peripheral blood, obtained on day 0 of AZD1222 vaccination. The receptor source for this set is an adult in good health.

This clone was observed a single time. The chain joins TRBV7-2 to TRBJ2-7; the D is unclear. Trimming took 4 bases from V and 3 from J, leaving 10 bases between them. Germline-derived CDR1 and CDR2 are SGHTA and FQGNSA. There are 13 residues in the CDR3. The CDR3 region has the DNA TGTGCCAGCAGCTCAAACTGGGGCTACGAGCAGTACTTC. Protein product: CASSSNWGYEQYF.

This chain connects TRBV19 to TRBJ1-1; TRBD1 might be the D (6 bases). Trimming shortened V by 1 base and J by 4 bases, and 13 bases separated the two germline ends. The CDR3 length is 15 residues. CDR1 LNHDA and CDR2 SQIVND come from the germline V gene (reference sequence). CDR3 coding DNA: TGTGCCAGTAGTATAGCGCGGGGGCTTCGCACTGAAGCTTTCTTT. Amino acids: CASSIARGLRTEAFF.

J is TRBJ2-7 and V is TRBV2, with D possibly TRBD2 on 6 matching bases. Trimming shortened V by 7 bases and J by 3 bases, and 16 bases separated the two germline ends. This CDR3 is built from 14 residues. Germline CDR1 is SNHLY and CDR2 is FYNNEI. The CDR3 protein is CASIPTREGYEQYF. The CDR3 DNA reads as TGTGCCAGCATCCCGACTAGAGAGGGCTACGAGCAGTACTTC.

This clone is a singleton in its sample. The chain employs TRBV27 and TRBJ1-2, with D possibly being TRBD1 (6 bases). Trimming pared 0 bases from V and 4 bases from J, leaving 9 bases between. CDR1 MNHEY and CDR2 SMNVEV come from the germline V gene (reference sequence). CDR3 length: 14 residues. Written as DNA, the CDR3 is TGTGCCAGCAGTTTATCAGGGGGTAGCTATGGCTACACCTTC. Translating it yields CASSLSGGSYGYTF.

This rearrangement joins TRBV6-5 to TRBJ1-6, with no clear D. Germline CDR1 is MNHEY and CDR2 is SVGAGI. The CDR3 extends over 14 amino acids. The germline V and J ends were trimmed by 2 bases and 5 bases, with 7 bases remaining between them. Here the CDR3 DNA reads TGTGCCAGCAGTTACGGCCAGGATAATTCACCCCTCCACTTT. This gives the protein CASSYGQDNSPLHF.

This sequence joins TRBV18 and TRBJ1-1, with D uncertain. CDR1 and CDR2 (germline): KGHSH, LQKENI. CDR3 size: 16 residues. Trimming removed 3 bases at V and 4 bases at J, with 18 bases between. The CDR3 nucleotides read TGTGCCAGCTCACCTACCGCTAATCCAGTTGGCACTGAAGCTTTCTTT. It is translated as CASSPTANPVGTEAFF.

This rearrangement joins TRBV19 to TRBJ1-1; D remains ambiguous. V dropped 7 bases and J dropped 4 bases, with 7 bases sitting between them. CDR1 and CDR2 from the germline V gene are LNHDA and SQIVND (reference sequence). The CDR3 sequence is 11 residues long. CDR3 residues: CASTVGTEAFF. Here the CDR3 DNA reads TGTGCCAGTACGGTTGGCACTGAAGCTTTCTTT.

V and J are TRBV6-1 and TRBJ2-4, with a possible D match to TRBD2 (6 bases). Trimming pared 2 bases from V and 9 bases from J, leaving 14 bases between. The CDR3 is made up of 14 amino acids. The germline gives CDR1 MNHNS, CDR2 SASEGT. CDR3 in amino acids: CASSERGLSGIQYF. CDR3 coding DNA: TGTGCCAGCAGTGAACGGGGACTCTCTGGCATTCAGTACTTC.

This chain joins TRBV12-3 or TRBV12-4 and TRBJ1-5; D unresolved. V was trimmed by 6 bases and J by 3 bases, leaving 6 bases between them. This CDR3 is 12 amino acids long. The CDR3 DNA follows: TGTGCCAGCAGAAGCAACAATCAGCCCCAGCATTTT. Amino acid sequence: CASRSNNQPQHF.